These T cell receptor beta chains were read from a single sample in a study of blood T cell repertoires in COVID-19. Libraries were prepared by immunoSEQ multiplex PCR; TCRdb keeps only in-frame clonotypes and omits some of them. Among 100,000 to 150,000 clones listed, roughly 83% were seen once. Sequenced: peripheral blood. The receptor source for this set is a woman in her twenties or thirties who had recovered from COVID-19. The CDR3 runs from the conserved cysteine through the conserved F or W. A D gene is named only where the DNA matches it firmly. Expanded clones are given a class, and other clones once, few, many or no size at all.

d_call	j_call	clone_size	v_call	cdr3_nt	cdr3_aa
TRBD2	TRBJ2-1	-	TRBV18	TGTGCCAGCTCATCATTAGCGGGGGGGGATGAGCAGTTCTTC	CASSSLAGGDEQFF
-	TRBJ2-1	-	TRBV6-5	TGTGCCAGCAGTTACTCGACGGTGGACAACAATGAGCAGTTCTTC	CASSYSTVDNNEQFF
-	TRBJ1-6	-	TRBV30	TGTGCCTGGAGTGAGGGGTCCGATTCACCCCTCCACTTT	CAWSEGSDSPLHF
TRBD2	TRBJ2-5	-	TRBV27	TGTGCCAGCGCTCCTCCGGGAGGGACCCAGTACTTC	CASAPPGGTQYF
-	TRBJ1-5	few	TRBV24-1	TGTGCCACCAATGCAGGGCACAATCAGCCCCAGCATTTT	CATNAGHNQPQHF
TRBD1	TRBJ2-7	-	TRBV6-5	TGTGCCAGCAGTTACGGACAGGGTAATTACGAGCAGTACTTC	CASSYGQGNYEQYF
TRBD2	TRBJ2-1	few	TRBV5-1	TGCGCCAGCAGCTTGGCGGGGGGGCTCTATGAGCAGTTCTTC	CASSLAGGLYEQFF
TRBD2	TRBJ2-1	-	TRBV19	TGTGCCAGTAGTATGCAGCGGGGGGGCCTCTTTGGCTACAATGAGCAGTTCTTC	CASSMQRGGLFGYNEQFF
-	TRBJ2-2	-	TRBV19	TGTGCCAGTACCAAGGACTGGAAGAACACCGGGGAGCTGTTTTTT	CASTKDWKNTGELFF
-	TRBJ1-2	-	TRBV9	TGTGCCAGCAGCCGCAAGACAGACCCTAACTATGGCTACACCTTC	CASSRKTDPNYGYTF
TRBD1	TRBJ2-2	-	TRBV15	TGTGCCACCAGCAGATCGTTGACAGGGGCGAACACCGGGGAGCTGTTTTTT	CATSRSLTGANTGELFF
-	TRBJ1-6	once	TRBV19	TGTGCCAGTAGCCAGGACAGAAATTCACCCCTCCACTTT	CASSQDRNSPLHF
TRBD2	TRBJ2-7	-	TRBV13	TGTGCCAGCAGCGCCACCTTCGGCGGGGGTCCCTACGAGCAGTACTTC	CASSATFGGGPYEQYF
-	TRBJ1-2	-	TRBV15	TGTGCCACCTCGACTGGGAGGGCTATTTTCTATGGCTACACCTTC	CATSTGRAIFYGYTF
TRBD1	TRBJ1-1	-	TRBV3-1/TRBV3-2	TGTGCCAGCAGCTACCGGGACAGGGGAGAAGCTTTCTTT	CASSYRDRGEAFF
-	TRBJ1-2	-	TRBV10-2	TGCGCCAGCAGCCCAAGGAACCCACGAGCGTATGGCTACACCTTC	CASSPRNPRAYGYTF
-	TRBJ1-2	-	TRBV12-3/TRBV12-4	TGTGCCAGCAGTTTTCAGGCCTATGGCTACACCTTC	CASSFQAYGYTF
TRBD1	TRBJ2-1	-	TRBV30	TGTGCCTGGAGCGAGACAGGGACCTCCTACAATGAGCAGTTCTTC	CAWSETGTSYNEQFF